Described below is a single T cell receptor beta chain sequence and its context. The antigen remains undetermined. The data were obtained in a study of graft-versus-host responses after intestinal transplantation. Study-level findings and limits: GvH clones surfaced in recipient marrow, some emerging earlier in ileum or blood. An association linked early post-transplant HvG declines with peak circulating GvH clone levels.

The germline V gene encodes CDR1 SGHNT and CDR2 YYREEE (reference sequence). The CDR3 is made up of 13 amino acids. Libraries were prepared by immunoSEQ multiplex PCR; TCRdb keeps only in-frame clonotypes and omits some of them. This table has approximately 25,000 clones, around 94% appearing once. This chain connects TRBV5-4 to TRBJ2-5; 10 bases map to TRBD1. The J call is doubtful: the DNA matches TRBJ2-7 better. This clonotype was obtained from a human patient who received an intestinal transplant, so some T cells may come from the graft donor. Sequences were derived from PBMCs, sampled nearly 31 days after intestinal transplant. CDR3 DNA sequence: TGTGCCAGCAGCTTGGGGGACAGGGGCGAGCAGTACTTC. Protein product: CASSLGDRGEQYF.